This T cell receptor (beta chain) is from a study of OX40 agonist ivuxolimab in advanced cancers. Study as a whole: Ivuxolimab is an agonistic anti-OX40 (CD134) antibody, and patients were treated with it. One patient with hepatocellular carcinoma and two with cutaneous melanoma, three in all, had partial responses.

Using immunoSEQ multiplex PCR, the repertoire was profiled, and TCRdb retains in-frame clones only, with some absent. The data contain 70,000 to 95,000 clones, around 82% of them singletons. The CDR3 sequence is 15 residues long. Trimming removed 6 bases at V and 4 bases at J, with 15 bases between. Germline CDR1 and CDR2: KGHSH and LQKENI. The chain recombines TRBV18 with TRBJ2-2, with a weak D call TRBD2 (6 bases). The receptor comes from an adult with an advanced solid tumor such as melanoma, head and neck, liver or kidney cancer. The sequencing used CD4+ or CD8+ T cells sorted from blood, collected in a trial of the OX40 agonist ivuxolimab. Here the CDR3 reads CASSQDYRGTGELFF. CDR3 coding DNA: TGTGCCAGCTCGCAGGACTATCGAGGCACCGGGGAGCTGTTTTTT.